This T cell receptor beta chain was captured by sequencing in a study of lung T cells in sarcoidosis with Löfgren's syndrome. Study information: Bronchoalveolar lavage fluid in sarcoidosis accumulates CD4+ T cells. Repertoire analyses centered on Löfgren's syndrome patients. Study findings and constraints: Löfgren's syndrome patients reportedly showed greatest TRAV12-1 and TRBV2 expansion versus controls. Recognition of an unidentified sarcoidosis antigen was only suggested.

As for this clonotype: Its target is not known.

The CDR3 totals 14 residues. Germline-derived CDR1 and CDR2 are SNHLY and FYNNEI. J was trimmed by 6 bases and V by 3 bases; bases with no gene match: 4. TCRdb analysed the reads with MiXCR anew, one entry per CDR3 protein. The sample has 60,000 to 65,000 distinct CDR3 sequences, 21% seen once. This TCR was recovered from a human donor with sarcoidosis (Löfgren's syndrome or another form), or a control subject (not recorded which). The sequenced sample consisted of CD4+ T cells from PBMCs. J is TRBJ2-1 and V is TRBV2, with 8 positions matching TRBD1. This CDR3 reads CASSDRGHGNEQFF. In DNA, the CDR3 is TGTGCCAGCAGTGACAGGGGGCACGGCAATGAGCAGTTCTTC.